Here is one TCR beta chain with its context. Its antigen remains unknown. A single record per CDR3 protein comes from TCRdb applying MiXCR to the reads. The sample includes roughly 990,000 distinct CDR3 sequences, about a third of them seen just once. This sample is part of a study of T cell repertoires in cytomegalovirus infection. Background on the study: CMV epitopes in the study were HLA-C-restricted (recently identified) and HLA-B-restricted (well studied).

Regarding the study as a whole: The response measured ex vivo was dominated by TCR beta clonotypes (HLA-C-restricted and CMV-specific).

This specimen consisted of cultured CD8+ T cells from PBMCs, obtained from culture after CMV antigen stimulation. This receptor was obtained from a human donor in good health (CMV status not recorded). Some clones in this sample may be carry-over from other donors' samples.

The DNA of the CDR3 is TGTGCCAGCAGCGCCCGGACTAGCGTGTACGAGCAGTACTTC. Its translation is CASSARTSVYEQYF. The chain couples TRBV9 to TRBJ2-7; 9 bases match TRBD2. J lost 4 bases, V lost 3 bases, and 5 bases had no gene match. The CDR3 spans 14 residues. Germline V lookup: CDR1 SGDLS, CDR2 YYNGEE. The whole variable domain, remainder taken from reference TRBV9 and TRBJ2-7, is DSGVTQTPKHLITATGQRVTLRCSPRSGDLSVYWYQQSLDQGLQFLIQYYNGEERAKGNILERFSAQQFPDLHSELNLSSLELGDSALYFCASSARTSVYEQYFGPGTRLTVT.